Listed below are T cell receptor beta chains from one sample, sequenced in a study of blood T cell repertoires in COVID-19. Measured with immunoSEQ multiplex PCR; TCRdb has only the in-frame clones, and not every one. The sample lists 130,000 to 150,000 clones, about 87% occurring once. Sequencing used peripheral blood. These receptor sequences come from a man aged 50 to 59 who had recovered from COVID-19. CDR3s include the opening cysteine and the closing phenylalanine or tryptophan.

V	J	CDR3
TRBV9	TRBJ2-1	CASSGLGTGYNEQFF
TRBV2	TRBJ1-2	CASHRDSNYGYTF
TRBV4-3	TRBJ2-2	CASSQDAGSAGELFF
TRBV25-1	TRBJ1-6	CASSVTGTGGLAPLHF
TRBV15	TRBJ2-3	CATSRDAGVGTDTQYF
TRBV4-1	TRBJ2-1	CASSQDIGLGLAVDEQFF
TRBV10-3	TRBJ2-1	CAISEGNRGSNEQFF
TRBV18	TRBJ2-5	CASSPRGGQETQYF
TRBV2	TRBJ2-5	CASSEARRGRETQYF
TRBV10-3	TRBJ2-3	CAIRHTNGVSSTDTQYF
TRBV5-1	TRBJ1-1	CASSLASGGNTEAFF
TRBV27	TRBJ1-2	CASRGTGTYGYTF
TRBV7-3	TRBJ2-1	CASSLRDYGPNNEQFF
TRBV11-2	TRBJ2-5	CASSLLGQNQETQYF
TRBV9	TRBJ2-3	CASSVGSSGGGDTQYF
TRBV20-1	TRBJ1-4	CSASRNRENEKLFF
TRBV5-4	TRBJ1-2	CASSINQGASGYTF
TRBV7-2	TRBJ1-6	CASSLAMGGINSPLHF
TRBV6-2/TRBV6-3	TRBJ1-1	CASSYNRPGAEAFF
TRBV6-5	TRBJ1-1	CASSYLTGTEAFF
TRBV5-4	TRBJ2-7	CASRRTSGGSSYEQYF
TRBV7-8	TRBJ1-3	CASSLAGTGENTIYF
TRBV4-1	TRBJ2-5	CASSQGGTGQFGTQYF
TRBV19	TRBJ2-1	CATQPLAGGLGEQFF
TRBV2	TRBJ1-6	CASSIDSRADSSPLHF
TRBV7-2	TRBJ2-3	CASSLGRDTDTQYF
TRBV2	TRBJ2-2	CASTGLNTGELFF
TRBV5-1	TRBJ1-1	CASSLDGQNTEAFF
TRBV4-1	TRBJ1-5	CASSPLDNQPQHF
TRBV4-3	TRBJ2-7	CASSQDVEYYEQYF
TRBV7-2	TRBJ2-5	CASSLATRDRQETQYF
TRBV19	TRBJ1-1	CASSIDGTVNTEAFF
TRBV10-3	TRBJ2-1	CAISESIGQGRHEQFF
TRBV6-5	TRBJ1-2	CATGQGLANYGYTF
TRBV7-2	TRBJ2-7	CASSPTPGTGTYEQYF
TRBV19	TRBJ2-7	CASSEPQGKTYEQYF
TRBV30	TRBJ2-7	CAWTDKARIGYEQYF
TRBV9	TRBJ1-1	CASSKRTMNTEAFF
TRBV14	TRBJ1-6	CASSQVGGSPLHF
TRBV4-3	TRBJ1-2	CASSQESFSRGYTF
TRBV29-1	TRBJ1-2	CSVNLGQGGVYGYTF
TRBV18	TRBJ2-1	CASSPFLTASSYNEQFF
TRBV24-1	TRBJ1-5	CATSDSRQGGNQPQHF
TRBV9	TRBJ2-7	CASSVAGAGEQYF
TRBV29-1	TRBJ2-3	CSVEGQGADTQYF
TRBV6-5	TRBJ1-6	CASRVTNWNSPLHF
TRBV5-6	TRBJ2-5	CASSPDRVRETQYF
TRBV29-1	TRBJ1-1	CSVEGEVKAFF
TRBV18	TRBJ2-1	CASSPVGGSYNEQFF
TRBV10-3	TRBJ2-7	CAIRRTGSSYEQYF
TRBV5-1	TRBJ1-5	CASSLGQGTQPQHF